Listed below are T cell receptor beta chains from one sample, sequenced in a study of blood T cell repertoires in COVID-19. The table came from immunoSEQ multiplex PCR; TCRdb's copy has only in-frame clones and leaves some out. The sample lists around 190,000 clones, less than 90% occurring once. The sample taken for sequencing was peripheral blood. Receptor source: a man aged 70-80 years with active or convalescent COVID-19. The CDR3 runs from the conserved cysteine through the conserved F or W. The D gene is left open where the match is weak. Size values are once, few and many counts, or a class for expanded clones, and some rows have none.

V gene: TRBV7-2
J gene: TRBJ2-7
clone size: -
D gene: -
CDR3 DNA: TGTGCCAGCAGCTTAGCGCTTAGGGGAGAGCAGTACTTC
CDR3 protein: CASSLALRGEQYF

V gene: TRBV7-9
J gene: TRBJ1-5
clone size: once
D gene: TRBD1
CDR3 DNA: TGTGCCAGCAGCTTAGGGGACAGTAGCAATCAGCCCCAGCATTTT
CDR3 protein: CASSLGDSSNQPQHF

V gene: TRBV6-2/TRBV6-3
J gene: TRBJ2-3
clone size: once
D gene: TRBD1
CDR3 DNA: TGTGCCAGCAGTTACACTTCGACAGGGGGTCAAGATACGCAGTATTTT
CDR3 protein: CASSYTSTGGQDTQYF

V gene: TRBV18
J gene: TRBJ1-1
clone size: -
D gene: TRBD1
CDR3 DNA: TGTGCCAGCTCACCATCAAGGTCCGTGACAGGGGGGTCTGCCATGAACACTGAAGCTTTCTTT
CDR3 protein: CASSPSRSVTGGSAMNTEAFF

V gene: TRBV5-5
J gene: TRBJ2-7
clone size: -
D gene: -
CDR3 DNA: TGTGCCAGCAGTCCTCCGGGACATCCCTACGAGCAGTACTTC
CDR3 protein: CASSPPGHPYEQYF

V gene: TRBV11-2
J gene: TRBJ1-5
clone size: many
D gene: -
CDR3 DNA: TGTGCCAGCAGCTTAGTAGCCGATCAGCCCCAGCATTTT
CDR3 protein: CASSLVADQPQHF

V gene: TRBV5-1
J gene: TRBJ2-2
clone size: -
D gene: TRBD2
CDR3 DNA: TGCGCCAGCAGCTTGGCCTTAGCGGGAGTTGACACCGGGGAGCTGTTTTTT
CDR3 protein: CASSLALAGVDTGELFF

V gene: TRBV19
J gene: TRBJ2-7
clone size: -
D gene: TRBD1
CDR3 DNA: TGTGCCAGTAGCTACCGCCCGGACAGGGCAAACCACGAGCAGTACTTC
CDR3 protein: CASSYRPDRANHEQYF

V gene: TRBV4-3
J gene: TRBJ1-2
clone size: -
D gene: -
CDR3 DNA: TGCGCCAGCAGCCAGCCAGGGCGATCAAGTGGCTACACCTTC
CDR3 protein: CASSQPGRSSGYTF

V gene: TRBV7-9
J gene: TRBJ1-2
clone size: -
D gene: TRBD1
CDR3 DNA: TGTGCCAGCAGCTTAGGGGCAGGGGGATTCTATGGCTACACCTTC
CDR3 protein: CASSLGAGGFYGYTF

V gene: TRBV19
J gene: TRBJ2-7
clone size: -
D gene: -
CDR3 DNA: TGTGCCAGTAGTATTTGGTTCGGTGACGAGCAGTACTTC
CDR3 protein: CASSIWFGDEQYF

V gene: TRBV5-4
J gene: TRBJ1-1
clone size: -
D gene: -
CDR3 DNA: TGTGCCAGCAGCTGGAGGGAGGGGGGGACTGAAGCTTTCTTT
CDR3 protein: CASSWREGGTEAFF

V gene: TRBV19
J gene: TRBJ1-6
clone size: few
D gene: TRBD1
CDR3 DNA: TGTGCCAGTAGACCTCCGGGACAGCGGACCTATAATTCACCCCTCCACTTT
CDR3 protein: CASRPPGQRTYNSPLHF